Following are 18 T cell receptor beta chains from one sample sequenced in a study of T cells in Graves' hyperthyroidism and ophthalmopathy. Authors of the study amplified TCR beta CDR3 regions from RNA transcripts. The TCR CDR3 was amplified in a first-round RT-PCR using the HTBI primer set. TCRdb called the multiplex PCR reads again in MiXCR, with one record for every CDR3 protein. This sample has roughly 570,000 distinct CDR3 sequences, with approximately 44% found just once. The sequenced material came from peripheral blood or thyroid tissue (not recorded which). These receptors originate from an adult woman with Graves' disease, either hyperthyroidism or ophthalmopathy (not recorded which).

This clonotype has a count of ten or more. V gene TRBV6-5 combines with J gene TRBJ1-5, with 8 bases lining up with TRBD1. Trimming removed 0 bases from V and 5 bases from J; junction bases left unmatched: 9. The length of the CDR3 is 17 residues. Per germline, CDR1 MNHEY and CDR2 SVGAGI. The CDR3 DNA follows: TGTGCCAGCAGTTACTCTGACAGGGGCTGGGTTGATCAGCCCCAGCATTTT. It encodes CASSYSDRGWVDQPQHF.

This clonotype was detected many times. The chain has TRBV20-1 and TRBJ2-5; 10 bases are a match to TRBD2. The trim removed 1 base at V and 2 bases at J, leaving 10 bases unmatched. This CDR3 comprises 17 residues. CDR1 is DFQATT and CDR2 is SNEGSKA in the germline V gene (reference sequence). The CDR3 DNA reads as TGCAGTGCTAGAGGATGGCTAGCGGGAGTGGGACAAGAGACCCAGTACTTC. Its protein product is CSARGWLAGVGQETQYF.

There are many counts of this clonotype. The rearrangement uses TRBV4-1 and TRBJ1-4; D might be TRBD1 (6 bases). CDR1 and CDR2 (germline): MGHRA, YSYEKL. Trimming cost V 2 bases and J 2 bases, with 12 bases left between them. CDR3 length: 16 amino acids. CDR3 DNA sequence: TGCGCCAGCAGCCAAAGGACAGCAGTGACTAATGAAAAACTGTTTTTT. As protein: CASSQRTAVTNEKLFF.

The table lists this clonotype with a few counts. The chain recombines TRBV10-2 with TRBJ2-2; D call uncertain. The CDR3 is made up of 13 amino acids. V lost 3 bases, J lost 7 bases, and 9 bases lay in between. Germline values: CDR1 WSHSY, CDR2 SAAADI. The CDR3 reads CASSEAKRGELFF. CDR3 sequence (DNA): TGCGCCAGCAGTGAAGCGAAACGCGGGGAGCTGTTTTTT.

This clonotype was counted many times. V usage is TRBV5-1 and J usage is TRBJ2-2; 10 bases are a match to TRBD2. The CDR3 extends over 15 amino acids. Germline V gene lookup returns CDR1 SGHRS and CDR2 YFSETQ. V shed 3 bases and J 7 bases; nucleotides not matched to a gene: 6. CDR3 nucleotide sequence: TGCGCCAGCAGCTACCGGACTAGCGGAGGCGGGGAGCTGTTTTTT. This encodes CASSYRTSGGGELFF. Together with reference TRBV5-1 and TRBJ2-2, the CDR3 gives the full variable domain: KAGVTQTPRYLIKTRGQQVTLSCSPISGHRSVSWYQQTPGQGLQFLFEYFSETQRNKGNFPGRFSGRQFSNSRSEMNVSTLELGDSALYLCASSYRTSGGGELFFGEGSRLTVL.

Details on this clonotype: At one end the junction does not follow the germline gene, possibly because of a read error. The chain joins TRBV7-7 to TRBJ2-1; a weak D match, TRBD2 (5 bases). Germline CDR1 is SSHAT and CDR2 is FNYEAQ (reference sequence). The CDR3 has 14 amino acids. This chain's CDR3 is CASSLGGSRNEQFF. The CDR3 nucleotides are TGTGCTAGCAGTTTGGGTGGGAGCCGCAATGAGCAGTTCTTC.

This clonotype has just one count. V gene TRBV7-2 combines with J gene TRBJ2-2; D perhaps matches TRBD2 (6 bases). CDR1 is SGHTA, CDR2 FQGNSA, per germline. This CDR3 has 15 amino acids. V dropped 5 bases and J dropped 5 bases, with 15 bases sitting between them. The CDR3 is CASSAGQAGTGELFF. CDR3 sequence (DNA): TGTGCCAGCAGCGCCGGGCAGGCGGGGACCGGGGAGCTGTTTTTT.

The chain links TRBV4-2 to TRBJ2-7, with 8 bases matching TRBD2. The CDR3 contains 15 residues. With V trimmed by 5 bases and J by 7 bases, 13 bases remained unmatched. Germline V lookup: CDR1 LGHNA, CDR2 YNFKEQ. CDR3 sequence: CASSLLLAGGGEQYF. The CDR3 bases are TGTGCCAGCAGCTTGTTGCTAGCGGGTGGCGGGGAGCAGTACTTC.

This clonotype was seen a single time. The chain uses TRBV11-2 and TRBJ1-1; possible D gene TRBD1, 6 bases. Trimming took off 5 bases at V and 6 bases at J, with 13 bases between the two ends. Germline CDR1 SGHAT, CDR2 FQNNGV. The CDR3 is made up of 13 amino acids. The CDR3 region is CASSTDPGAEAFF. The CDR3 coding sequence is TGTGCCAGCAGCACCGACCCAGGGGCTGAAGCTTTCTTT.

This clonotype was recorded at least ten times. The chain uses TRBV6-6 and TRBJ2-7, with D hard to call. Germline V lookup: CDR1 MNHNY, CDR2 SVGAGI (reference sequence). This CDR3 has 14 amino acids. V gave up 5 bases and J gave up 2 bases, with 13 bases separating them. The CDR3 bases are TGTGCCAGCAGTCAAACAAACAGAGCCTACGAGCAGTACTTC. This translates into CASSQTNRAYEQYF.

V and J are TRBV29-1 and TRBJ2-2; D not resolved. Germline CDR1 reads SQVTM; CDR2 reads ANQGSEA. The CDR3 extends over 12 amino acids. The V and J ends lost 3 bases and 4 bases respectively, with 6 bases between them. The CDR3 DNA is TGCAGCGTTGATATGGCCACCGGGGAGCTGTTTTTT. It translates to CSVDMATGELFF.

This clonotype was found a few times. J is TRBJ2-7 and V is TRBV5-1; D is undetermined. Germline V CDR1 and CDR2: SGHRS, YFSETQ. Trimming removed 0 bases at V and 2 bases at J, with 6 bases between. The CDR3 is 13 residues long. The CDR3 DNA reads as TGCGCCAGCAGCTTGGAGTCCCCCTACGAGCAGTACTTC. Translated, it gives CASSLESPYEQYF.

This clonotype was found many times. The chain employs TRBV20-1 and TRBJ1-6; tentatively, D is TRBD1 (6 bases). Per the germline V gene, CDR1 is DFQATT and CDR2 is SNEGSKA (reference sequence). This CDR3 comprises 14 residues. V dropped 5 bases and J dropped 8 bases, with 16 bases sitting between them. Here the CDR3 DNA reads TGCAGTGCTCCCAGAGGGGGAGGGGATTCACCCCTCCACTTT. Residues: CSAPRGGGDSPLHF.

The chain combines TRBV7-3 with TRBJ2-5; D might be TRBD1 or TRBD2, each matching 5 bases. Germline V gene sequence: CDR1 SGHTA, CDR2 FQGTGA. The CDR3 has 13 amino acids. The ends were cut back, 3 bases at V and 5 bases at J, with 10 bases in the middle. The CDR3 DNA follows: TGTGCCAGCAGCTTCGTTTGGGGGGAGACCCAGTACTTC. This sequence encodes CASSFVWGETQYF.

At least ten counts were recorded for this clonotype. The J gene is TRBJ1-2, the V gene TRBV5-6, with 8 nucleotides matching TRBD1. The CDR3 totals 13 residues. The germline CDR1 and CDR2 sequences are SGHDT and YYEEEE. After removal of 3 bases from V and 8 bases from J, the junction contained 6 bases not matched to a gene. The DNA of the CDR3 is TGTGCCAGCAGCTCGACAGGGGTAGAGGGCTACACCTTC. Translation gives CASSSTGVEGYTF.

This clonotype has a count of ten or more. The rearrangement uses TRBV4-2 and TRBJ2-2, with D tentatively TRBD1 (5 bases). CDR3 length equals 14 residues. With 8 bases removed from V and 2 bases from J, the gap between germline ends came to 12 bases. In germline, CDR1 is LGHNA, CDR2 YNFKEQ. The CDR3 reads CASGATDNTGELFF. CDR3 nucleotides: TGTGCCAGCGGGGCGACAGACAACACCGGGGAGCTGTTTTTT.

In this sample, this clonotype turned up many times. Here the CDR3 DNA reads TGCAGTGCTAAGCGATCGACAGATACGCAGTATTTT. Translated: CSAKRSTDTQYF. V and J are TRBV20-1 and TRBJ2-3; no clear D. This CDR3 is built from 12 residues. The V and J ends lost 4 bases and 3 bases respectively, with 8 bases between them. Per germline, CDR1 DFQATT and CDR2 SNEGSKA (reference sequence).

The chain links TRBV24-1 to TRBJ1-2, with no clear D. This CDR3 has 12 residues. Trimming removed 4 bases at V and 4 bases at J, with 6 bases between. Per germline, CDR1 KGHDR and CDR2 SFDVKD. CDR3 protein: CATSEDRYGYTF. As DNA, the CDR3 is TGTGCCACCAGTGAAGACCGCTATGGCTACACCTTC.